This T cell receptor (beta chain) was recovered during a study of blood T cell repertoires in COVID-19. Overall study: PBMCs, B-cell-depleted T cells, or T cells provided the cDNA or gDNA that made up the material.

The CDR3 extends over 15 amino acids. Germline V gives CDR1 SEHNR, CDR2 FQNEAQ (reference sequence). V shed 4 bases and J 4 bases; nucleotides not matched to a gene: 5. Original analysis: Amplification of reference gene primers provided the estimated nucleated cell counts. Profiled with immunoSEQ multiplex PCR; TCRdb holds only in-frame clones, not every one. Clonal size and the V and J genes are those of that table, whereas D and trimming came from the DNA. The data contain about 53,000 clones, roughly 88% of them singletons. The sequencing input was peripheral blood. This TCR was sampled from an older man with acute or convalescent COVID-19. The chain employs TRBV7-9 and TRBJ1-4; 8 bases are shared with TRBD1. The DNA for the CDR3 is TGTGCCAGCAGCTCCTCGACAGGGGTTAATGAAAAACTGTTTTTT. This codes for CASSSSTGVNEKLFF.